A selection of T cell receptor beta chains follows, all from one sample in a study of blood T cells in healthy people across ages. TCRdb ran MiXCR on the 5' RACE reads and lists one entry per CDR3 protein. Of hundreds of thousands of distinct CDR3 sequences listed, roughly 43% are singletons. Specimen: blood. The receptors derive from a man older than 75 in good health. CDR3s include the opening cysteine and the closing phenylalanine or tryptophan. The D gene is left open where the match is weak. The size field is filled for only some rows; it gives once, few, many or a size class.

cdr3_nt: TGTGCCAGCAGGAGGACCGAAACGGGGTATGGCTACACCTTC
cdr3_aa: CASRRTETGYGYTF
d_call: .
v_call: TRBV2
j_call: TRBJ1-2
clone_size: few

cdr3_nt: TGTGCCAGCAGTGAAGGACTAGCGGATACAGATACGCAGTATTTT
cdr3_aa: CASSEGLADTDTQYF
d_call: TRBD2
v_call: TRBV2
j_call: TRBJ2-3
clone_size: many

cdr3_nt: TGCAGCGTTGAAGACAGGATCACCTACGAGCAGTACTTC
cdr3_aa: CSVEDRITYEQYF
d_call: .
v_call: TRBV29-1
j_call: TRBJ2-7
clone_size: .

cdr3_nt: TGTGCCAGCAGCGTAGTAGCCACAGGGGAACACGAGCAGTACTTC
cdr3_aa: CASSVVATGEHEQYF
d_call: TRBD1
v_call: TRBV9
j_call: TRBJ2-7
clone_size: many

cdr3_nt: TGTGCCAGCAGTTACTGGTGGACAGAAGACCAAACAGATACGCAGTATTTT
cdr3_aa: CASSYWWTEDQTDTQYF
d_call: .
v_call: TRBV6-6
j_call: TRBJ2-3
clone_size: .

cdr3_nt: TGCAGCGTTGAAGGGGGAGCGGGGGGGCCTCATGAGCAGTACTTC
cdr3_aa: CSVEGGAGGPHEQYF
d_call: TRBD2
v_call: TRBV29-1
j_call: TRBJ2-7
clone_size: few

cdr3_nt: TGTGCCATCAGAGCGAGTAGCGGAGTGGGCACAGATACGCAGTATTTT
cdr3_aa: CAIRASSGVGTDTQYF
d_call: .
v_call: TRBV10-3
j_call: TRBJ2-3
clone_size: .

cdr3_nt: TGTGCCAGCAGCTTAGACGCTGGGGCCAACGTCCTGACTTTC
cdr3_aa: CASSLDAGANVLTF
d_call: .
v_call: TRBV7-9
j_call: TRBJ2-6
clone_size: few

cdr3_nt: TGTGCCAGCAGCCCAACCGGGACGGACACAGATACGCAGTATTTT
cdr3_aa: CASSPTGTDTDTQYF
d_call: .
v_call: TRBV7-2
j_call: TRBJ2-3
clone_size: .

cdr3_nt: TGCAGTGCCGCGGGAGGGGGGCAGCCCCAGCATTTT
cdr3_aa: CSAAGGGQPQHF
d_call: .
v_call: TRBV20-1
j_call: TRBJ1-5
clone_size: .

cdr3_nt: TGTGCCAGCAGTTTTTCCCTCGCGGCAGGGGGCAGGTACGAGCAGTACTTC
cdr3_aa: CASSFSLAAGGRYEQYF
d_call: TRBD1
v_call: TRBV6-5
j_call: TRBJ2-7
clone_size: .

cdr3_nt: TGTGCCAGCAGCTCTGGACCGACGGGTCCCGAGCAGTACTTC
cdr3_aa: CASSSGPTGPEQYF
d_call: .
v_call: TRBV7-2
j_call: TRBJ2-7
clone_size: .

cdr3_nt: TGTGCCAGCAGTTACTACGAGATCAGATTAAGGAGACAGGGGGCTACCGGGGCCAACGTCCTGACTTTC
cdr3_aa: CASSYYEIRLRRQGATGANVLTF
d_call: TRBD1
v_call: TRBV6-2/TRBV6-3
j_call: TRBJ2-6
clone_size: .

cdr3_nt: TGCAGTGCTAGAACTACAAGCTCCTATAATTCACCCCTCCACTTT
cdr3_aa: CSARTTSSYNSPLHF
d_call: .
v_call: TRBV20-1
j_call: TRBJ1-6
clone_size: .

cdr3_nt: TGTGCCAGCAGTTACCAGGGGTCGACCTCGAATTCACCCCTCCACTTT
cdr3_aa: CASSYQGSTSNSPLHF
d_call: .
v_call: TRBV6-5
j_call: TRBJ1-6
clone_size: .

cdr3_nt: TGTGCCAGCAGCCAAGTAGCGGGGGGTTTGAAGACCCAGTACTTC
cdr3_aa: CASSQVAGGLKTQYF
d_call: TRBD2
v_call: TRBV3-1
j_call: TRBJ2-5
clone_size: few

cdr3_nt: TGTGCCAGCAGGCAGGCCGAGGACAGCCGCACAGATACGCAGTATTTT
cdr3_aa: CASRQAEDSRTDTQYF
d_call: .
v_call: TRBV5-5
j_call: TRBJ2-3
clone_size: few

cdr3_nt: TGCAGTGCTAGTTTGGACACAAGCTCCTACGAGCAGTACTTC
cdr3_aa: CSASLDTSSYEQYF
d_call: .
v_call: TRBV20-1
j_call: TRBJ2-7
clone_size: few

cdr3_nt: TGCAGTGCAACCCAATCGGGGGGGCCTGGAGAGACCCAGTACTTC
cdr3_aa: CSATQSGGPGETQYF
d_call: TRBD2
v_call: TRBV20-1
j_call: TRBJ2-5
clone_size: many

cdr3_nt: TGTGCTAGTGCCCCTGACAGGGGCTCTGGCTACACCTTC
cdr3_aa: CASAPDRGSGYTF
d_call: TRBD1
v_call: TRBV12-5
j_call: TRBJ1-2
clone_size: .

cdr3_nt: TGTGCCAGCAGCCGAGGGGGCAGGGGGCGTTTAGGTGAGCAGTTCTTC
cdr3_aa: CASSRGGRGRLGEQFF
d_call: TRBD1
v_call: TRBV13
j_call: TRBJ2-1
clone_size: few

cdr3_nt: TGTGCCAGCAGCCCAGCGGGGGGCGGGGATACGCAGTATTTT
cdr3_aa: CASSPAGGGDTQYF
d_call: TRBD2
v_call: TRBV7-6
j_call: TRBJ2-3
clone_size: .

cdr3_nt: TGTGCCAGCAAAGACAGGGGGCCTCATGGCTACACCTTC
cdr3_aa: CASKDRGPHGYTF
d_call: TRBD1
v_call: TRBV6-6
j_call: TRBJ1-2
clone_size: few

cdr3_nt: TGTGCCAGCAGTTTAAAACAGGGGAGGTCGTACGAGCAGTACTTC
cdr3_aa: CASSLKQGRSYEQYF
d_call: .
v_call: TRBV28
j_call: TRBJ2-7
clone_size: .

cdr3_nt: TGTGCCAGCAGCTCAAAGTTGGGACAGGGGGACAATGAGCAGTACTTC
cdr3_aa: CASSSKLGQGDNEQYF
d_call: TRBD1
v_call: TRBV9
j_call: TRBJ2-7
clone_size: .

cdr3_nt: TGCAGCGTTGGCGTACCGGACGGACATAACTATGGCTACACCTTC
cdr3_aa: CSVGVPDGHNYGYTF
d_call: .
v_call: TRBV29-1
j_call: TRBJ1-2
clone_size: few

cdr3_nt: TGTGCCAGCAGCTTAGACGTCAGCTCCTACGAGCAGTACTTC
cdr3_aa: CASSLDVSSYEQYF
d_call: .
v_call: TRBV7-9
j_call: TRBJ2-7
clone_size: few

cdr3_nt: TGCAGTGCTAGAGTTGTGGTTGGGGCTAGCGGGAAGTTGCCCTCCTACAATGAGCAGTTCTTC
cdr3_aa: CSARVVVGASGKLPSYNEQFF
d_call: TRBD2
v_call: TRBV20-1
j_call: TRBJ2-1
clone_size: once

cdr3_nt: TGCGCCAGCAGCCAAGTCGGGAACTATGGCTACACCTTC
cdr3_aa: CASSQVGNYGYTF
d_call: .
v_call: TRBV4-1
j_call: TRBJ1-2
clone_size: .

cdr3_nt: TGTGCCAGCAGTGCTAGGGACCAGGGGACCTACGAGCAGTACTTC
cdr3_aa: CASSARDQGTYEQYF
d_call: .
v_call: TRBV27
j_call: TRBJ2-7
clone_size: .

cdr3_nt: TGCGCCAGCAGCTTGGAGCTAGCGGGTGGCGAGCAGTACTTC
cdr3_aa: CASSLELAGGEQYF
d_call: TRBD2
v_call: TRBV5-1
j_call: TRBJ2-7
clone_size: .

cdr3_nt: TGCGCCAGCAGCCAAGACCGGGACAGGGACACAGATACGCAGTATTTT
cdr3_aa: CASSQDRDRDTDTQYF
d_call: TRBD1
v_call: TRBV4-1
j_call: TRBJ2-3
clone_size: .

cdr3_nt: TGTGCCAGCAGCCGTAAGACGGGCTACGAGCAGTACTTC
cdr3_aa: CASSRKTGYEQYF
d_call: .
v_call: TRBV5-6
j_call: TRBJ2-7
clone_size: few

cdr3_nt: TGTGCCTATGCGGCCTCACGGGGACGAGAGACCCAGTACTTC
cdr3_aa: CAYAASRGRETQYF
d_call: .
v_call: TRBV2
j_call: TRBJ2-5
clone_size: few

cdr3_nt: TGTGCCAGCAGAAAAGCAGGAAGCTATGGCTACACCTTC
cdr3_aa: CASRKAGSYGYTF
d_call: .
v_call: TRBV6-2/TRBV6-3
j_call: TRBJ1-2
clone_size: .

cdr3_nt: TGCGCCAGCAGCTCTACAGGGAGCTCGGGCGAGCAGTACTTC
cdr3_aa: CASSSTGSSGEQYF
d_call: .
v_call: TRBV5-1
j_call: TRBJ2-7
clone_size: few

cdr3_nt: TGTGCCAGCAGTCCCGCCGGGCGGACTAATCAGCCCCAGCATTTT
cdr3_aa: CASSPAGRTNQPQHF
d_call: .
v_call: TRBV12-3/TRBV12-4
j_call: TRBJ1-5
clone_size: .

cdr3_nt: TGCGCCAGCAGCTTGGATGGGGGCACTGAAGCTTTCTTT
cdr3_aa: CASSLDGGTEAFF
d_call: .
v_call: TRBV5-1
j_call: TRBJ1-1
clone_size: .

cdr3_nt: TGCAGTGCTGAACCGGGACAGGGGGCATCGGGCTACACCTTC
cdr3_aa: CSAEPGQGASGYTF
d_call: TRBD1
v_call: TRBV20-1
j_call: TRBJ1-2
clone_size: .

cdr3_nt: TGTGCCAGCAGTTCCCAACAGGGTTCTTATTCACCCCTCCACTTT
cdr3_aa: CASSSQQGSYSPLHF
d_call: .
v_call: TRBV6-2/TRBV6-3
j_call: TRBJ1-6
clone_size: .

cdr3_nt: TGTGCCAGCAGCCAACGGGCAGGGGGGACTGAAGCTTTCTTT
cdr3_aa: CASSQRAGGTEAFF
d_call: TRBD1
v_call: TRBV3-1
j_call: TRBJ1-1
clone_size: few

cdr3_nt: TGTGCCAGCAGTTTACGCATGAGTCTGGGGGACAGGCGCAATCAGCCCCAGCATTTT
cdr3_aa: CASSLRMSLGDRRNQPQHF
d_call: TRBD1
v_call: TRBV27
j_call: TRBJ1-5
clone_size: few

cdr3_nt: TGCGCCAGCAGGCCTACTTCAGGGATAGAGACCCAGTACTTC
cdr3_aa: CASRPTSGIETQYF
d_call: .
v_call: TRBV5-1
j_call: TRBJ2-5
clone_size: few

cdr3_nt: TGCAGCGTAAAAATCGCAGTCGGGGACTACGAGCAGTACTTC
cdr3_aa: CSVKIAVGDYEQYF
d_call: .
v_call: TRBV29-1
j_call: TRBJ2-7
clone_size: medium-sized

cdr3_nt: TGTGCCAGCGTAGAAACCCGGGGACAGGGATTCAACGAGCAGTACTTC
cdr3_aa: CASVETRGQGFNEQYF
d_call: TRBD1
v_call: TRBV2
j_call: TRBJ2-7
clone_size: .

cdr3_nt: TGCAGTGCTAGTTTCAATGAACAGGCTGAAGCTTTCTTT
cdr3_aa: CSASFNEQAEAFF
d_call: .
v_call: TRBV20-1
j_call: TRBJ1-1
clone_size: .

cdr3_nt: TGTGCCAGCACAAAAAGGACAGGGGGAGCGGGAGAGCAGTACTTC
cdr3_aa: CASTKRTGGAGEQYF
d_call: TRBD1
v_call: TRBV7-9
j_call: TRBJ2-5
clone_size: .

cdr3_nt: TGTGCCAGCGGGACTTTGAACACCGGGGAGCTGTTTTTT
cdr3_aa: CASGTLNTGELFF
d_call: .
v_call: TRBV10-3
j_call: TRBJ2-2
clone_size: .

cdr3_nt: TGTGCCAGCACTAAATGGACTAGCGGGAGAGTCTTTGCCTCCTACAATGAGCAGTTCTTC
cdr3_aa: CASTKWTSGRVFASYNEQFF
d_call: TRBD2
v_call: TRBV6-2/TRBV6-3
j_call: TRBJ2-1
clone_size: many

cdr3_nt: TGCGCCAGCAGCCAAGAGGAACTAGCGGGGACCAGCAATGAGCAGTTCTTC
cdr3_aa: CASSQEELAGTSNEQFF
d_call: TRBD2
v_call: TRBV4-3
j_call: TRBJ2-1
clone_size: .

cdr3_nt: TGTGCCAGCATGTTATACGGGGGGAAGGGTGGCTACACCTTC
cdr3_aa: CASMLYGGKGGYTF
d_call: .
v_call: TRBV28
j_call: TRBJ1-2
clone_size: .

cdr3_nt: TGCAGTGCTAACCCGGGACTAAGGGTCGCCGAGCAGTACTTC
cdr3_aa: CSANPGLRVAEQYF
d_call: TRBD2
v_call: TRBV20-1
j_call: TRBJ2-7
clone_size: .

cdr3_nt: TGTGCCAGCAGCCGACAGTTAGAGGGCACAGATACGCAGTATTTT
cdr3_aa: CASSRQLEGTDTQYF
d_call: .
v_call: TRBV6-2/TRBV6-3
j_call: TRBJ2-3
clone_size: few

cdr3_nt: TGTGCCAGCAGGTCGGGACTCGCTACCTACAATGAGCAGTTCTTC
cdr3_aa: CASRSGLATYNEQFF
d_call: .
v_call: TRBV6-6
j_call: TRBJ2-1
clone_size: .

cdr3_nt: TGTGCCAGCAGGCGGGGGGGGGGACCAACCCGTTACGAGCAGTACTTC
cdr3_aa: CASRRGGGPTRYEQYF
d_call: TRBD2
v_call: TRBV6-1
j_call: TRBJ2-7
clone_size: many

cdr3_nt: TGTGCCATCAGCACCGCGGGGGCCTTATACGAGCAGTACTTC
cdr3_aa: CAISTAGALYEQYF
d_call: .
v_call: TRBV10-3
j_call: TRBJ2-7
clone_size: .

cdr3_nt: TGTGCCAGCAGCCAAGACCCTTGGGAGACCGGGGAGCTGTTTTTT
cdr3_aa: CASSQDPWETGELFF
d_call: .
v_call: TRBV4-2
j_call: TRBJ2-2
clone_size: many

cdr3_nt: TGTGCCAGCAGCCGTCCAGGGGGGGGCTCACCCCTCCACTTT
cdr3_aa: CASSRPGGGSPLHF
d_call: TRBD1
v_call: TRBV14
j_call: TRBJ1-6
clone_size: few